This T cell receptor (beta chain) was sequenced during a study of T cell responses to AZD1222 COVID-19 vaccine. The CDR3 has 16 residues. Germline V CDR1 and CDR2: SGHVS, FNYEAQ. The ends were cut back, 5 bases at V and 0 bases at J, with 16 bases in the middle. The method was immunoSEQ multiplex PCR; TCRdb's version includes in-frame clones alone and lacks a portion of them. The table lists around 150,000 clones, approximately 92% of them singletons. The sequenced sample was peripheral blood, obtained 28 days after the second AZD1222 dose. The chain uses TRBV7-6 and TRBJ1-1; D not certain. This receptor was obtained from an adult who received the AZD1222 COVID-19 vaccine. The CDR3 coding sequence is TGTGCCAGCAGCCCTGGTGGAGAGGCAATGAACACTGAAGCTTTCTTT. Protein: CASSPGGEAMNTEAFF.